A single sample is the source of the 14 T cell receptor beta chains below, sequenced in a study of shared clonotypes between healthy human individuals. The table came from immunoSEQ multiplex PCR; TCRdb's copy has only in-frame clones and leaves some out. In the table there are about 490,000 clones, about 85% of which are singletons. Input material: PBMCs. These receptors came from a woman aged 40 to 50 in good health. Some clones in this sample may be carry-over from other donors' samples.

This chain links TRBV2 with TRBJ2-3, with D perhaps assigned TRBD1 or TRBD2 (5 bases each). The CDR3 length is 14 residues. The ends were cut back, 4 bases at V and 4 bases at J, with 12 bases in the middle. From germline, CDR1 is SNHLY and CDR2 FYNNEI. The CDR3 DNA sequence: TGTGCCAGCAGTGCGTCTAGGGGAGCAGATACGCAGTATTTT. Its protein is CASSASRGADTQYF.

J is TRBJ1-1 and V is TRBV9; D remains unclear. The V gene lost 4 bases and the J gene lost 6 bases, with 16 bases spanning the gap. The CDR3 consists of 14 residues. Looked up from germline, CDR1 is SGDLS and CDR2 is YYNGEE. The CDR3 sequence is CASSTPGRGAEAFF. In nucleotides, the CDR3 is TGTGCCAGCAGCACCCCAGGTCGTGGCGCTGAAGCTTTCTTT. The variable domain in full, with the rest retrieved from reference TRBV9 and TRBJ1-1, is DSGVTQTPKHLITATGQRVTLRCSPRSGDLSVYWYQQSLDQGLQFLIQYYNGEERAKGNILERFSAQQFPDLHSELNLSSLELGDSALYFCASSTPGRGAEAFFGQGTRLTVV.

Note on this clone: This sequence is one base from a far larger clone and is likely a read error. V gene TRBV30 combines with J gene TRBJ1-5; a possible D gene is TRBD2 (5 bases). The end of the DNA fits TRBJ2-3 better, so the J call may be wrong. This CDR3 comprises 14 residues. Germline V gene data show CDR1 as GTSNPN and CDR2 as SVGIG (reference sequence). The CDR3 spells CAWSNGVGDQPQYF. The DNA for the CDR3 is TGTGCCTGGAGTAACGGGGTGGGAGATCAGCCCCAGTATTTT.

Worth noting for this clone: A single base is all that separates this from a far larger clone, so a read error is likely. The V call is TRBV6-1, the J call TRBJ2-7, with D unresolved. Germline assignment: CDR1 MNHNS and CDR2 SASEGT. V gave up 7 bases and J gave up 5 bases, with 12 bases separating them. This CDR3 region has 12 residues. The CDR3 DNA reads TGTGCCAGCATGATTTTTTCCCACGAGCAGTACTTC. Translating gives CASMIFSHEQYF.

This rearrangement joins TRBV28 to TRBJ2-7, with 7 nucleotides matching TRBD1. This CDR3 spans 13 amino acids. Looked up from germline, CDR1 is MDHEN and CDR2 is SYDVKM. V shed 3 bases, J shed 7 bases, and the junction held 6 bases outside the gene matches. The CDR3 coding sequence is TGTGCCAGCAGTTTCCTTGACAGGGCTGAGCAGTACTTC. Translation: CASSFLDRAEQYF. Full variable domain (outside the CDR3, taken from reference TRBV28 and TRBJ2-7): DVKVTQSSRYLVKRTGEKVFLECVQDMDHENMFWYRQDPGLGLRLIYFSYDVKMKEKGDIPEGYSVSREKKERFSLILESASTNQTSMYLCASSFLDRAEQYFGPGTRLTVT.

The rearrangement uses TRBV18 and TRBJ2-1, with D perhaps TRBD1 or TRBD2 (5 bases each). The germline gives CDR1 KGHSH, CDR2 LQKENI. V dropped 6 bases and J dropped 0 bases, with 15 bases sitting between them. The CDR3 is made up of 16 amino acids. CDR3 nucleotide sequence: TGTGCCAGCTCTCCGGGACGGCCGAGCTCCTACAATGAGCAGTTCTTC. Residues: CASSPGRPSSYNEQFF.

This clone occurred a few times. The J gene is TRBJ2-2, the V gene TRBV7-9; 7 nucleotides line up with TRBD1. Germline V CDR1 and CDR2: SEHNR, FQNEAQ (reference sequence). This CDR3 contains 15 residues. V lost 5 bases and J lost 1; bases outside the gene matches: 4. CDR3 DNA: TGTGCCAGCAGCGCGCGGACAGGGAACACCGGGGAGCTGTTTTTT. This codes for CASSARTGNTGELFF.

Turning to this clone: A far larger clone differs by one base, so this is likely a read error. This chain connects TRBV6-1 to TRBJ1-5; no definite D call. V gave up 4 bases and J gave up 6 bases, with 16 bases separating them. CDR3 length: 15 residues. CDR1 is MNHNS and CDR2 is SASEGT in the germline V gene. The CDR3 region is CASSGQTWHSQPQHF. CDR3 DNA sequence: TGTGCCAGCAGTGGGCAGACATGGCATAGTCAGCCCCAGCATTTT.

Remarks on this clone: This probably arose from a read error, given a far larger clone one base away. V usage is TRBV29-1 and J usage is TRBJ1-5; a possible D gene is TRBD1 (6 bases). Germline V gene data show CDR1 as SQVTM and CDR2 as ANQGSEA. This CDR3 comprises 13 residues. CDR3 nucleotide sequence: TGCGGCGCATCGGACAGAAACAATCAGCCCCAGCATTTT. As protein: CGASDRNNQPQHF.

The chain couples TRBV7-8 to TRBJ1-2; D gene unclear. V was trimmed by 7 bases and J by 8 bases, leaving 17 bases between them. Germline CDR1 SGHVS, CDR2 FQNEAQ. The CDR3 length is 13 residues. In DNA, the CDR3 is TGTGCCAGCACTCCTTACCCCTACGAAGGCTACACCTTC. Translating gives CASTPYPYEGYTF.

This clone is a singleton in its sample. V is TRBV10-3 and J is TRBJ2-7; D gene uncertain. CDR1 and CDR2 (germline): ENHRY, SYGVKD. The CDR3 length is 14 residues. V lost 3 bases and J lost 5, with 14 bases in between. The CDR3 DNA sequence: TGTGCCATCAGTGAAGGGTGGCAGACGGACGAGCAGTACTTC. This encodes CAISEGWQTDEQYF.

With respect to this clone: This sequence is one base from a far larger clone and is likely a read error. The genes are TRBV29-1 and TRBJ2-1; weak D call: TRBD1 (7 bases). The germline gives CDR1 SQVTM, CDR2 ANQGSEA. The CDR3 is 15 residues long. V was trimmed by 8 bases and J by 7 bases, leaving 24 bases between them. The CDR3 bases are TGCAGCATTGCCCGGAGGGGGCTGGGTCTGAATGAGCAGTTCTTC. Translation: CSIARRGLGLNEQFF.

This clone was counted between two and nine times. A far more abundant clone sits one base away, making this likely a read error. The DNA is omitted, as the CDR3 cannot be located on it reliably, and the CDR3 follows TCRdb's listing. The chain couples TRBV29-1 to TRBJ1-1; the table's D call TRBD1 went unverified against the DNA. Germline assignment: CDR1 SQVTM and CDR2 ANQGSEA. The CDR3 adds up to 13 amino acids, both ends counted. The CDR3 spells CSVAQGSGTESFF.

As regards this clone: A clone one base away is much larger, so this may be a read error. The sample holds other DNA sequences that translate to the same CDR3. The chain is built from TRBV9 and TRBJ2-3; TRBD1 is a possible D gene (5 bases). The V gene's germline CDR1 is SGDLS and CDR2 YYNGEE. The CDR3 is made up of 13 amino acids. V dropped 0 bases and J dropped 3 bases, with 5 bases sitting between them. DNA of the CDR3: TGTGCCAGCAGCGTAGGACAGACAGATACGCAGTATTTT. It encodes CASSVGQTDTQYF.